This T cell receptor beta chain emerged from a study of Ad26.COV2.S vaccination and SARS-CoV-2 variants. Regarding the study as a whole: Measurements of TCR breadth and depth may have given underestimates of the total T cell responses. The placebo group had lower spike-specific TCR breadth than the vaccine recipients did.

Trimming took off 6 bases at V and 3 bases at J, with 12 bases between the two ends. Per germline, CDR1 SGHRS and CDR2 YFSETQ. The CDR3 has 13 residues. Comment on this clone: Its antigen is still unknown.

Sequenced by immunoSEQ multiplex PCR; TCRdb stores in-frame clones only, minus some. Found here are approximately 420,000 clones, approximately 86% of them singletons; the top ten hold under 3.5%. Treatment specified: about 20 received Ad26.COV2.S at low or high dose, single or two shots; 5 received placebo; per-sample allocation not given. The study sampled participants on day 63 after the first vaccine or placebo injection. The sequence derives from a person between 18 and 59 years old who received the Ad26.COV2.S COVID-19 vaccine or a placebo. The gene calls are TRBV5-1 and TRBJ1-1, with a tentative D call TRBD1 (5 bases). The sample here was peripheral blood, taken in a trial of Ad26.COV2.S vaccine versus placebo. CDR3 residues: CASKRGDDTEAFF. CDR3 nucleotides: TGCGCCAGCAAGAGGGGTGATGACACTGAAGCTTTCTTT.